This T cell receptor (beta chain) was captured by sequencing in a study of lung T cells in sarcoidosis with Löfgren's syndrome. Study findings and constraints: Multiple Löfgren's syndrome patients reportedly shared TRAV12-1 and TRBV2 CDR3 motifs.

Per germline, CDR1 SSHAT and CDR2 FNYEAQ (reference sequence). The CDR3 has 15 amino acids. In its sample, this clonotype ranks as medium-sized. Its matching antigen is unknown. Germline and junction disagree at one end, which may indicate a read error. TCRdb re-called the reads with MiXCR, one entry per CDR3 protein. The table has about 2,900 distinct CDR3 sequences, roughly a quarter seen once. This sequence joins TRBV7-7 and TRBJ2-3, with TRBD2 matching 7 bases. This TCR derives from a human donor with sarcoidosis (Löfgren's syndrome or another form), or a control subject (not recorded which). The sequenced sample consisted of CD4+ T cells from bronchoalveolar lavage. This chain's CDR3 is CASSLGTGGADTQYF. The CDR3, as DNA: TGTGCTAGCAGCTTAGGGACTGGGGGGGCAGATACGCAGTATTTT. The whole variable domain, remainder taken from reference TRBV7-7 and TRBJ2-3, is GAGVSQSPRYKVTKRGQDVTLRCDPISSHATLYWYQQALGQGPEFLTYFNYEAQPDKSGLPSDRFSAERPEGSISTLTIQRTEQRDSAMYRCASSLGTGGADTQYFGPGTRLTVL.